This TCR beta chain was identified during a study of blood T cell repertoires in COVID-19. Study information: From the United States, Italy and Spain came samples of acute and convalescent COVID-19.

V lost 3 bases to trimming and J lost 4 bases; unmatched junction nucleotides: 5. CDR1 MNHNS and CDR2 SASEGT come from the germline V gene. The CDR3 runs 15 residues. Study processing details: Estimated nucleated cell counts came from reference gene primer amplification. Only in-frame clones appear in the TCRdb table, and some are missing; sequencing was by immunoSEQ multiplex PCR. V and J calls and clone size come straight from that table; D and trimming were deduced from the DNA. In the table there are some 49,000 clones, about 88% of which are singletons. V is TRBV6-1 and J is TRBJ1-5; TRBD1 agrees at 8 bases. The sequence derives from a man aged 70-80 years with active COVID-19. The sample comprised peripheral blood. CDR3: CASSEADRVNQPQHF. The CDR3 nucleotides read TGTGCCAGCAGTGAGGCGGACAGGGTTAATCAGCCCCAGCATTTT.